Shown below are 2 T cell receptor beta chains from a single sample sequenced in a study of spatial heterogeneity in lung cancer. Study observations and caveats: Expanded alpha and beta TCR counts within tumors tracked tumor mutation counts.

TCRdb reprocessed the 5' RACE reads via MiXCR and lists one record per CDR3 protein. The sample includes more than 4,500 distinct CDR3 sequences, roughly a sixth seen only once; the top ten take about 14%. No antigen has been identified for these receptors. Time point denoted: sample taken at primary tumor resection. The sample in question was lung tumor tissue, obtained at surgery. These receptors were collected from a male donor with early-stage non-small cell lung cancer.

The V and J genes are TRBV19 and TRBJ2-7, with 10 bases fitting TRBD2. Germline V gives CDR1 LNHDA, CDR2 SQIVND (reference sequence). This CDR3 has 15 amino acids. Trimming took 5 bases from V and 0 from J; bases not matched to a gene: 4. CDR3 protein: CASSPRTSGSYEQYF. The CDR3 DNA sequence: TGTGCCAGTAGTCCAAGGACTAGCGGCTCCTACGAGCAGTACTTC.

This sequence joins TRBV6-6 and TRBJ2-7; tentatively, D is TRBD1 or TRBD2 (5 bases each). Trimming left V 0 bases short and J 2 bases short, with 11 bases between. Germline values: CDR1 MNHNY, CDR2 SVGAGI (reference sequence). CDR3 length: 15 amino acids. The DNA of the CDR3 is TGTGCCAGCAGTTACTCGATGGGGGAAGCCTACGAGCAGTACTTC. Translation: CASSYSMGEAYEQYF.